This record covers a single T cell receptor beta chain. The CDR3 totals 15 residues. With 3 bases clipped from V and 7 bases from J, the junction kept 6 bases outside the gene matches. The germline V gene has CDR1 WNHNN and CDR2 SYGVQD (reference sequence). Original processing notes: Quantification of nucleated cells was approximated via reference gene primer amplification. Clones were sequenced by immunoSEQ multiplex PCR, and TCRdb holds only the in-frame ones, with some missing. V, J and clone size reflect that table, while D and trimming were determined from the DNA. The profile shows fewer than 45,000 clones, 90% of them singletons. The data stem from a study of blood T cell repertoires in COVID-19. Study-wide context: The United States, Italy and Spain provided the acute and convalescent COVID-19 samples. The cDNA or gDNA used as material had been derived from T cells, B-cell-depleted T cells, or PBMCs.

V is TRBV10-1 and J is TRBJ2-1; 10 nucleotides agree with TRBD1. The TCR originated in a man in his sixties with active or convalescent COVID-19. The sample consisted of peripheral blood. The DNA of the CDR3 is TGCGCCAGCAGTGACAGGGGGACAGGGGCGAATGAGCAGTTCTTC. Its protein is CASSDRGTGANEQFF.